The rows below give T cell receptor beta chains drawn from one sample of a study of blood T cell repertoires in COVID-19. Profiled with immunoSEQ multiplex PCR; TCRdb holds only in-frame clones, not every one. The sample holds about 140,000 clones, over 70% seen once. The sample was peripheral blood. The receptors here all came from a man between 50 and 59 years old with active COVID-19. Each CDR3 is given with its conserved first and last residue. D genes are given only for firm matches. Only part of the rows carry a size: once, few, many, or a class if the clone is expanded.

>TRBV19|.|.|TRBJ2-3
CASSPLRGTDTQYF
TGTGCCAGTAGTCCACTTAGGGGGACAGATACGCAGTATTTT
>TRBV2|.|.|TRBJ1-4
CASKTRWGQDEKLFF
TGTGCCAGCAAAACGAGGTGGGGGCAGGATGAAAAACTGTTTTTT
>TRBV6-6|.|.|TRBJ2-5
CASNFRVQETQYF
TGTGCCAGCAATTTCAGGGTACAGGAGACCCAGTACTTC
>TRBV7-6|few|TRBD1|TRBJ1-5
CASSPGQRMISNQPQHF
TGTGCCAGCAGTCCGGGACAGAGAATGATTAGCAATCAGCCCCAGCATTTT
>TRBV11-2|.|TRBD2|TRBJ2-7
CASSRLAGEQYF
TGTGCCAGCAGCCGACTAGCGGGCGAGCAGTACTTC
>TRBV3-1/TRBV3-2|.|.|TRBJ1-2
CASSQEWARGISGYTF
TGTGCCAGCAGCCAAGAGTGGGCCAGGGGAATCTCTGGCTACACCTTC
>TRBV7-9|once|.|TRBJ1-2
CASSPEGRKTYGYTF
TGTGCCAGCAGCCCCGAGGGGAGGAAGACCTATGGCTACACCTTC
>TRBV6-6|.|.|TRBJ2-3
CASNWESTDTQYF
TGTGCCAGCAACTGGGAGAGCACAGATACGCAGTATTTT
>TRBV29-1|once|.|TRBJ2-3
CSVEGDFTDTQYF
TGCAGCGTTGAAGGTGACTTCACAGATACGCAGTATTTT
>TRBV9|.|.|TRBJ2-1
CASSVGRFNEQFF
TGTGCCAGCAGCGTAGGTCGTTTCAATGAGCAGTTCTTC
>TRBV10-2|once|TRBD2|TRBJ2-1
CASSELTISGGGNEQFF
TGCGCCAGCAGTGAGTTAACAATTAGCGGGGGGGGGAATGAGCAGTTCTTC
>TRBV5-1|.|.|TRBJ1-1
CASSLGDRPVGAFF
TGCGCCAGCAGCTTGGGAGACAGACCCGTGGGGGCTTTCTTT